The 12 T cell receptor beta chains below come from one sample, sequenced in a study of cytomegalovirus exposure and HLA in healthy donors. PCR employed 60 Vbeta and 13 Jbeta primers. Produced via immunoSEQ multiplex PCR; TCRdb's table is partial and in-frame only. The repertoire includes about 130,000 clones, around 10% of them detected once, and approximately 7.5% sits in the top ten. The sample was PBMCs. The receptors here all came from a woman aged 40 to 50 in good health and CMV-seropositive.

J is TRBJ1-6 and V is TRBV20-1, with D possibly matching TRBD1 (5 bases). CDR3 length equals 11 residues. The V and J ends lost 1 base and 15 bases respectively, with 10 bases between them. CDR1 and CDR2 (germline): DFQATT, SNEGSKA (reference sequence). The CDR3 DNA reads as TGCAGTGCTAGAGCCGGACAATTCCTCCACTTT. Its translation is CSARAGQFLHF.

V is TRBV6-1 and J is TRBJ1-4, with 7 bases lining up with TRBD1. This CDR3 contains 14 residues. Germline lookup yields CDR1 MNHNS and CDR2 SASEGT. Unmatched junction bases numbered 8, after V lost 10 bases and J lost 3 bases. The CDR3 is CATAQGVANEKLFF. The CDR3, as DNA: TGTGCCACCGCTCAGGGGGTGGCTAATGAAAAACTGTTTTTT.

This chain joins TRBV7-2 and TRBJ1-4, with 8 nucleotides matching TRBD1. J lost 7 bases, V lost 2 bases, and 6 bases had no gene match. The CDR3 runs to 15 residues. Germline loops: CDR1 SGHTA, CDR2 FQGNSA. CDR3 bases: TGTGCCAGCAGCTTATTCGGACAGGGCAGTGAAAAACTGTTTTTT. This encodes CASSLFGQGSEKLFF.

The DNA of the CDR3 is TGTGCCAGCAGCTCCGCTCGGGGGGCCAACGTCCTGACTTTC. Translated: CASSSARGANVLTF. The rearrangement uses TRBV7-9 and TRBJ2-6; the D is unclear. CDR1 and CDR2 (germline): SEHNR, FQNEAQ (reference sequence). V was cut by 4 bases and J by 4 bases, with 8 bases left in between. The CDR3 is made up of 14 amino acids.

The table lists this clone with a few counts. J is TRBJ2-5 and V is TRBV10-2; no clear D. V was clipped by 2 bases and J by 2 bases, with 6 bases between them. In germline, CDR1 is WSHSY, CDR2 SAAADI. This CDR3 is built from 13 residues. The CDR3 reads CASSEDTQETQYF. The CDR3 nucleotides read TGCGCCAGCAGTGAGGACACACAAGAGACCCAGTACTTC.

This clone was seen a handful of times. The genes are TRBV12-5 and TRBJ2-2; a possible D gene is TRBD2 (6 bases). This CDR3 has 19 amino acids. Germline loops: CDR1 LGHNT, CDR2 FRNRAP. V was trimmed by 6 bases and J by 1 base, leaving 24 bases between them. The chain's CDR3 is CASGPNPRVRGVNTGELFF. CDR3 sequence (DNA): TGTGCTAGTGGCCCAAACCCTCGGGTGCGCGGGGTGAACACCGGGGAGCTGTTTTTT.

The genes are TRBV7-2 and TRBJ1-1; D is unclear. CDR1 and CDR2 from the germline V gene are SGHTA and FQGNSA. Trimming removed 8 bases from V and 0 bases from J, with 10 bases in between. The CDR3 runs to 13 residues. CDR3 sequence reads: CASDRGLNTEAFF. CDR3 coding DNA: TGTGCCAGCGACCGAGGGCTGAACACTGAAGCTTTCTTT.

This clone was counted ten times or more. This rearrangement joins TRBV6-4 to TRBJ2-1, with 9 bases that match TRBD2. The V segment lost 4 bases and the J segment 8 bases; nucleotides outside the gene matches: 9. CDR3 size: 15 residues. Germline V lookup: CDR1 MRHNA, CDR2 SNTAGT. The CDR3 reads CASSVSASGADEQFF. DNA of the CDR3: TGTGCCAGCAGTGTTTCGGCTAGCGGGGCCGATGAGCAGTTCTTC.

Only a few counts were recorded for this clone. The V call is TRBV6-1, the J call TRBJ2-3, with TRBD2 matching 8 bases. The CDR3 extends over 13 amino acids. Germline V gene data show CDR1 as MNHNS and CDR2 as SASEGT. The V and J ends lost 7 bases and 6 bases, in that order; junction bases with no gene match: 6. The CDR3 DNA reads TGTGCCAGCACTTCGCGGGGGGCGGATACGCAGTATTTT. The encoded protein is CASTSRGADTQYF.

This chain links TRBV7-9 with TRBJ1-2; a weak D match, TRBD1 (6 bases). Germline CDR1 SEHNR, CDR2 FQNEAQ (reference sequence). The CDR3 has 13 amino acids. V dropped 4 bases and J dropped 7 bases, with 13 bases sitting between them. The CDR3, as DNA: TGTGCCAGCAGCTCGTCAGGGGAAACTGGCTACACCTTC. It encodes CASSSSGETGYTF.

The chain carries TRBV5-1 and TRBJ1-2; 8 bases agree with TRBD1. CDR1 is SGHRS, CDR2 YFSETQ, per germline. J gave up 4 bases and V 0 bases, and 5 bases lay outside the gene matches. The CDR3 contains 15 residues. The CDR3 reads CASSLAGGGGYGYTF. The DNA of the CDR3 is TGCGCCAGCAGCTTGGCAGGGGGCGGAGGCTATGGCTACACCTTC.

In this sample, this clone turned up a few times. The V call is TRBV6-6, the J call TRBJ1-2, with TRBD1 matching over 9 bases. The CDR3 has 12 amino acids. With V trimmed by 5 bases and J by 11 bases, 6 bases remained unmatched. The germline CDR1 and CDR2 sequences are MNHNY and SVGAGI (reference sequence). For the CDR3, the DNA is TGTGCCAGCAGTAAACAGGGGGCGGCATACACCTTC. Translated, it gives CASSKQGAAYTF.